These T cell receptor beta chains were read from a single sample in a study of cytomegalovirus exposure and HLA in healthy donors. The method was immunoSEQ multiplex PCR; TCRdb's version includes in-frame clones alone and lacks a portion of them. The data show tens of thousands of clones, 65% to 85% seen once. The sequenced sample consisted of PBMCs. The origin of the receptors is a man aged 50-60 years in good health and CMV-seronegative. CDR3s leave out the opening cysteine and the closing phenylalanine or tryptophan. Fields, in order: V gene, J gene, CDR3 protein.

TRBV7-2,TRBJ2-3,ASSLAGLYTQY
TRBV9,TRBJ2-7,ASSVDGSYEQY
TRBV28,TRBJ2-3,ASSLEGTSVLRLDSHSSTDTQY
TRBV6-1,TRBJ1-4,ASILQGAANEKLF
TRBV2,TRBJ2-3,ASSSLGGVGDTQY
TRBV11-3,TRBJ2-2,ASRGEVGELF
TRBV28,TRBJ1-2,ASSPTSSWDSVYGYT
TRBV10-3,TRBJ1-4,AISESRQVGGEKLF
TRBV5-1,TRBJ2-3,ASTNLRDSTDTQY
TRBV6-5,TRBJ2-7,ASSSLGGGPDEQY
TRBV6-1,TRBJ2-7,ASRLTGTHEQY
TRBV27,TRBJ1-2,ASSSRQGVYYGYT
TRBV18,TRBJ2-2,ASSPRMVVANTGELF
TRBV5-1,TRBJ2-7,ASSLERTGVYEQY
TRBV27,TRBJ2-5,ASSRDRGAQETQY
TRBV7-9,TRBJ2-3,ASSITGLSTDTQY
TRBV5-6,TRBJ2-1,ASSSLAGGPNEQF
TRBV9,TRBJ1-1,ASSVNRGIPNTEAF
TRBV7-8,TRBJ2-5,ASSHLGLAGGLETQY